A single TCR beta chain is shown here with its context. Its target is unknown. Germline values: CDR1 MNHEY, CDR2 SVGAGI. This CDR3 spans 13 amino acids. Between the trimmed V and J ends, which lost 6 bases and 0 bases, there was a span of 9 bases. The source of the sample is a study of OX40 agonist ivuxolimab in advanced cancers. Study conclusions and caveats: Part of the nonresponder group also had normalized T-cell clonal expansion that was low.

Assay used: immunoSEQ multiplex PCR; TCRdb lists only in-frame clones, some missing. The sample includes some 44,000 clones, about 90% of them seen just once. This clonotype originated in an adult with an advanced solid tumor such as melanoma, head and neck, liver or kidney cancer. This sequence joins TRBV6-5 and TRBJ2-7; D remains ambiguous. Sequencing was performed on CD4+ or CD8+ T cells sorted from blood, taken in a trial of the OX40 agonist ivuxolimab. The CDR3 sequence is CASSPLFSYEQYF. The CDR3 bases are TGTGCCAGCAGCCCGCTATTCTCCTACGAGCAGTACTTC.